A single sample is the source of the 21 T cell receptor beta chains below, sequenced in a study of T cell clonality in common variable immunodeficiency. TCRdb's copy holds only in-frame clones and misses some; the assay was immunoSEQ multiplex PCR. The sample contains 35,000 to 50,000 clones, none of them singletons. Sequencing was performed on peripheral blood mononuclear cells. Receptors originate from a person aged 18 to 70 in good health.

The table lists this clone with many counts. The CDR3 is cut off 3 residues early in the read; its end comes from the germline J gene. The gene calls are TRBV2 and TRBJ2-2; D possibly corresponds to TRBD2 (5 bases). The germline V gene encodes CDR1 SNHLY and CDR2 FYNNEI. The germline V and J ends were trimmed by 6 bases and 7 bases, with 12 bases remaining between them. The CDR3 sequence is 13 residues long. CDR3 amino acids: CASRADYNGELFF. CDR3 DNA (partial): TGTGCCAGCAGGGCCGACTATAACGGGGAG.

This clone has ten or more counts. The sequence runs out 3 residues before the end of the CDR3; the remainder is reconstructed from the germline J gene. V gene TRBV29-1 combines with J gene TRBJ2-5, with TRBD2 matching over 14 bases. With 5 bases clipped from V and 5 bases from J, the junction kept 7 bases outside the gene matches. CDR1 SQVTM and CDR2 ANQGSEA come from the germline V gene. The CDR3 length is 15 residues. The CDR3 is CSVRGLAGGGETQYF. The covered CDR3 bases are TGCAGCGTTCGCGGACTAGCGGGAGGAGGGGAGACC.

This clone was seen many times. The read ends 3 residues before the CDR3 terminus; that terminus is restored from the germline J gene. J is TRBJ2-4 and V is TRBV2; 9 positions match TRBD1. After removal of 6 bases from V and 5 bases from J, the junction contained 5 bases not matched to a gene. CDR1 is SNHLY, CDR2 FYNNEI, per germline. The CDR3 spans 14 residues. Incomplete CDR3 DNA: TGTGCCAGCAGGGGGGGGACAGGGCAAAACATT. Translation: CASRGGTGQNI. Given in full, the CDR3 is CASRGGTGQNIQYF. Combining the CDR3 with reference TRBV2 and TRBJ2-4 gives the whole variable domain EPEVTQTPSHQVTQMGQEVILRCVPISNHLYFYWYRQILGQKVEFLVSFYNNEISEKSEIFDDQFSVERPDGSNFTLKIRSTKLEDSAMYFCASRGGTGQNIQYFGAGTRLSVL.

This clone turned up a few times. The read ends 3 residues before the CDR3 terminus; that terminus is restored from the germline J gene. V and J are TRBV7-2 and TRBJ1-2; 8 positions agree with TRBD1. In germline, CDR1 is SGHTA, CDR2 FQGNSA. CDR3 size: 14 residues. This CDR3 is CASSLQGATDTYTF. CDR3 bases read: TGTGCCAGCAGCTTACAGGGGGCAACAGATACC. The variable domain in full, completed from reference TRBV7-2 and TRBJ1-2, reads GAGVSQSPSNKVTEKGKDVELRCDPISGHTALYWYRQSLGQGLEFLIYFQGNSAPDKSGLPSDRFSAERTGGSVSTLTIQRTQQEDSAVYLCASSLQGATDTYTFGSGTRLTVV.

There are many counts of this clone. Partial CDR3 DNA: TGTGCCAGCAGTTACGGGGGCACTGGAAACACTGAA. It codes for CASSYGGTGNTE. The whole CDR3 reads CASSYGGTGNTEAFF. The genes are TRBV6-2 or TRBV6-3 and TRBJ1-1; a weak D match, TRBD1 (6 bases). The read finishes 3 residues shy of the CDR3 end, and the germline J gene is used to complete it. Trimming shortened V by 2 bases and J by 2 bases, and 12 bases separated the two germline ends. This CDR3 region has 15 residues. Germline V gives CDR1 MNHEY, CDR2 SVGEGT.

Ten or more counts support this clone. With the read ending 3 residues before the CDR3 end, the germline J gene is used to fill in that end. The rearrangement uses TRBV7-9 and TRBJ2-7; the match to TRBD2 covers 10 bases. CDR3 size: 14 residues. CDR1 SEHNR and CDR2 FQNEAQ come from the germline V gene (reference sequence). Losses at the gene ends were 5 bases for V and 4 bases for J; bases not matched to a gene: 5. CDR3 amino acids: CASSPSGRDYEQYF. Incomplete CDR3 DNA: TGTGCCAGCAGCCCTAGCGGGAGAGATTACGAG.

This clone was recorded many times. The read falls 3 residues short of the CDR3 end, and the missing part is taken from the germline J gene. This chain links TRBV6-2 or TRBV6-3 with TRBJ1-1; 7 bases agree with TRBD1. The germline V gene has CDR1 MNHEY and CDR2 SVGEGT. The trim removed 8 bases at V and 1 base at J, leaving 13 bases unmatched. There are 16 residues in the CDR3. Partial CDR3 DNA: TGTGCCAGCTGGATTCGGGGGGGACAGAGGAACACTGAA. Amino acid sequence: CASWIRGGQRNTE. The CDR3 in full is CASWIRGGQRNTEAFF.

This clone was counted at least ten times. The DNA read from the CDR3 is TGTGCCAGCAGTCTAGCGGGAGCCCAAGAGACC. Amino acid sequence: CASSLAGAQET. The full CDR3 sequence reads CASSLAGAQETQYF. The chain has TRBV5-6 and TRBJ2-5, with 10 nucleotides matching TRBD2. Read data end 3 residues before the CDR3 end; the end is taken from the germline J gene. The CDR3 covers 14 residues. With V trimmed by 5 bases and J by 1 base, 2 bases remained unmatched. Germline-derived CDR1 and CDR2 are SGHDT and YYEEEE.

This clone was seen more than once but under ten times. The read halts 3 residues ahead of the CDR3 end, with the missing end drawn from the germline J gene. The chain uses TRBV2 and TRBJ2-1; 8 bases match TRBD2. This CDR3 is 15 amino acids long. The ends lost 3 bases at V and 6 bases at J; junction bases unmatched: 7. CDR1 SNHLY and CDR2 FYNNEI come from the germline V gene. The CDR3 DNA, read in part, is TGTGCCAGCAGTGATCGGAGCGGGAGAGGCAATGAG. Translation: CASSDRSGRGNE. The whole CDR3 reads CASSDRSGRGNEQFF.

A remark on this clone: The CDR3 end falls 3 residues outside the read, so it is completed with the germline J gene. The chain employs TRBV2 and TRBJ1-1; D may be TRBD1 (6 bases). Per the germline V gene, CDR1 is SNHLY and CDR2 is FYNNEI. CDR3 length: 10 amino acids. CDR3 bases read: TGTGCCAGCAGGGGACAAGAA. It translates to CASRGQE. The full CDR3 is CASRGQEAFF.

This clone was found many times. The read comes to an end 3 residues before the CDR3 does, leaving the germline J gene to fill in the end. The J gene is TRBJ1-5, the V gene TRBV6-1; D is undetermined. In germline, CDR1 is MNHNS, CDR2 SASEGT. The V gene lost 1 base and the J gene lost 4 bases, with 11 bases spanning the gap. The CDR3 spans 15 residues. CDR3 sequence reads: CASSEGRAINQPQHF. Incomplete CDR3 DNA: TGTGCCAGCAGTGAAGGGAGGGCGATTAATCAGCCC.

Many counts were recorded for this clone. The missing CDR3 end, 3 residues past where the read stops, is filled in from the germline J gene. The V call is TRBV11-2, the J call TRBJ1-1; unclear D gene. Per germline, CDR1 SGHAT and CDR2 FQNNGV. Between the trimmed V and J ends, which lost 2 bases and 3 bases, there was a span of 7 bases. The CDR3 loop spans 13 amino acids. The CDR3 is CASSLMGDTEAFF. The covered CDR3 bases are TGTGCCAGCAGCTTAATGGGCGACACTGAA.

This clone was counted between two and nine times. The read is 3 residues too short to cover the CDR3 end, so that end is filled in from the germline J gene. The rearrangement uses TRBV10-2 and TRBJ2-6, with 8 nucleotides matching TRBD1. V trimming: 4 bases; J trimming: 0 bases; junction bases outside the gene matches: 5. The CDR3 consists of 17 residues. Germline V lookup: CDR1 WSHSY, CDR2 SAAADI. The part of the CDR3 DNA that was read is TGCGCCAGCAGTGCCCCTACAGGGGGCTCTGGGGCCAACGTC. Protein product: CASSAPTGGSGANV. The whole CDR3 sequence reads CASSAPTGGSGANVLTF.

This clone showed up many times. The read terminates 3 residues ahead of where the CDR3 ends, so the germline J gene completes it. The chain links TRBV19 to TRBJ2-4; D unresolved. Germline V gene lookup returns CDR1 LNHDA and CDR2 SQIVND (reference sequence). Trimming removed 9 bases from V and 7 bases from J, with 19 bases in between. The CDR3 totals 14 residues. CDR3 region: CASKDTYIDNIQYF. The CDR3 bases that were read are TGTGCCAGCAAAGACACCTACATAGATAACATT. The full variable domain, in which reference TRBV19 and TRBJ2-4 provide the parts outside the CDR3, is DGGITQSPKYLFRKEGQNVTLSCEQNLNHDAMYWYRQDPGQGLRLIYYSQIVNDFQKGDIAEGYSVSREKKESFPLTVTSAQKNPTAFYLCASKDTYIDNIQYFGAGTRLSVL.

The table lists this clone with a few counts. The CDR3 extends 3 residues past the end of the read, so its final part is completed from the germline J gene. The rearrangement links TRBV11-1 to TRBJ2-7, with D maybe TRBD1 (5 bases). The CDR3 contains 14 residues. Trimming cost V 5 bases and J 1 base, with 12 bases left between them. Germline CDR1 and CDR2: SGHAT and FQDESV (reference sequence). The CDR3 reads CASSRTYTSYEQYF. The DNA read from the CDR3 is TGTGCCAGCAGCCGGACATATACTTCCTACGAG.

This clone was seen repeatedly, ten times or more. Read data end 3 residues before the CDR3 end; the end is taken from the germline J gene. The chain couples TRBV10-3 to TRBJ1-1, with 8 bases that match TRBD1. This CDR3 comprises 15 residues. The germline V gene encodes CDR1 ENHRY and CDR2 SYGVKD. Unmatched junction bases numbered 8, after V lost 6 bases and J lost 2 bases. The CDR3 reads CAISISGTGNTEAFF. The sequenced part of the CDR3 DNA is TGTGCCATCAGCATTTCCGGGACAGGAAACACTGAA.

This clone appeared many times. The observed sequence ends 3 residues before the CDR3 terminus, with the missing tail filled in from the germline J gene. The chain recombines TRBV28 with TRBJ2-5, with D tentatively TRBD1 (5 bases). This CDR3 spans 13 amino acids. Per the germline V gene, CDR1 is MDHEN and CDR2 is SYDVKM. V lost 6 bases to trimming and J lost 0 bases, with 8 bases between them. The CDR3 DNA, read in part, is TGTGCCAGCAGCCAGGGCCACCAAGAGACC. Translating it yields CASSQGHQET. The complete CDR3 reads CASSQGHQETQYF.

This clone was counted at least ten times. The read comes to an end 3 residues before the CDR3 does, leaving the germline J gene to fill in the end. The V and J genes are TRBV20-1 and TRBJ2-3, with D maybe TRBD2 (6 bases). The CDR3 is 15 residues long. Germline values: CDR1 DFQATT, CDR2 SNEGSKA (reference sequence). Trimming removed 6 bases from V and 0 bases from J, with 16 bases in between. CDR3 in amino acids: CSAAGTPMSTDTQYF. The CDR3 bases that were read are TGCAGTGCAGCTGGGACTCCCATGAGCACAGATACG.

This clone is medium-sized. Coverage ceases 3 residues before the CDR3 finishes, and the germline J gene fills in the end. This chain uses TRBV20-1 with TRBJ1-2; D is possibly TRBD1 (6 bases). The V gene lost 6 bases and the J gene lost 1 base, with 15 bases spanning the gap. Germline values: CDR1 DFQATT, CDR2 SNEGSKA (reference sequence). The CDR3 extends over 14 amino acids. The CDR3 loop is CSARGGGGNYGYTF. The covered CDR3 bases are TGCAGTGCACGGGGGGGCGGAGGTAACTATGGC.

This clone occurred many times. The CDR3 end lies 3 residues beyond the end of the read and is filled in from the germline J gene. J is TRBJ1-1 and V is TRBV2, with TRBD1 identical over 7 bases. The ends lost 7 bases at V and 3 bases at J; junction bases unmatched: 2. Looked up from germline, CDR1 is SNHLY and CDR2 is FYNNEI. This CDR3 region has 12 residues. The sequenced part of the CDR3 DNA is TGTGCCAGCAACAGGGGAGACACTGAA. It yields the protein CASNRGDTE. The full CDR3 reads CASNRGDTEAFF.

This clone was observed at least ten times. The CDR3 extends 3 residues past the end of the read, so its final part is completed from the germline J gene. This chain links TRBV5-5 with TRBJ1-1, with 8 bases aligning to TRBD1. J gave up 7 bases and V 3 bases, and 8 bases lay outside the gene matches. Per germline, CDR1 SGHKS and CDR2 YYEKEE (reference sequence). This CDR3 region has 14 residues. The CDR3 sequence is CASSYYRGENEAFF. The covered CDR3 bases are TGTGCCAGCAGCTATTACAGGGGGGAGAATGAA.